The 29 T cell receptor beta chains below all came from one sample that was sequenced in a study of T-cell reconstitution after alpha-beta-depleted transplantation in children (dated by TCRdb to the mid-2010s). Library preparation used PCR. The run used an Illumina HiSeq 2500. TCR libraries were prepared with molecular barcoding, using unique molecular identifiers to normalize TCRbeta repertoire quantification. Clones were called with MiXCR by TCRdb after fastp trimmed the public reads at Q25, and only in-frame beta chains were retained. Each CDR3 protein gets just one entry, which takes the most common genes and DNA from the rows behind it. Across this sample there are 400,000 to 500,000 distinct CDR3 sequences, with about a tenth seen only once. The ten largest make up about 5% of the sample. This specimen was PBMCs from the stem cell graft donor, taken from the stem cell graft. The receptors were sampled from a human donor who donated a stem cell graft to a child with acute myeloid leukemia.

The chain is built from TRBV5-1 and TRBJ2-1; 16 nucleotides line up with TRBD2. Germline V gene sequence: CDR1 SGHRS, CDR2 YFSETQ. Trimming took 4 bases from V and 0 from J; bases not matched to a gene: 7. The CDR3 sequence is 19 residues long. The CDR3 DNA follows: TGCGCCAGCAGCATGGGACTAGCGGGGGGGCAAATCTCCTACAATGAGCAGTTCTTC. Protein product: CASSMGLAGGQISYNEQFF.

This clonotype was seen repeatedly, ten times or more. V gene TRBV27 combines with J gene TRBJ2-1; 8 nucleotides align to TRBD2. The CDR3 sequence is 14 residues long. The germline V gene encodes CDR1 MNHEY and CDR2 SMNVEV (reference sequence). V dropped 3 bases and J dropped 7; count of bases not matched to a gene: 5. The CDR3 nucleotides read TGTGCCAGCAGTTTTGGGACTAGACCTAATGAGCAGTTCTTC. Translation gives CASSFGTRPNEQFF.

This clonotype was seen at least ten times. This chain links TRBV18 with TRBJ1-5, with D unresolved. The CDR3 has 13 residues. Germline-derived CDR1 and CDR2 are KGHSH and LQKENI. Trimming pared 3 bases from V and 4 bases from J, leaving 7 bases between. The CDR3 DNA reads TGTGCCAGCTCACCGGCCGTGAATCAGCCCCAGCATTTT. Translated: CASSPAVNQPQHF.

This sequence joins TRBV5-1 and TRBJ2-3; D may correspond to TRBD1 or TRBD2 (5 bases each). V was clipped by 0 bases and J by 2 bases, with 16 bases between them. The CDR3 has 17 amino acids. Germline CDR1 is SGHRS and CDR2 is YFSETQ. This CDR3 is CASSLARPGLDTDTQYF. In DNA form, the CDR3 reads TGCGCCAGCAGCTTGGCTCGCCCGGGGCTAGACACAGATACGCAGTATTTT. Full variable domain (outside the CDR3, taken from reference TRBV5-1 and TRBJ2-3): KAGVTQTPRYLIKTRGQQVTLSCSPISGHRSVSWYQQTPGQGLQFLFEYFSETQRNKGNFPGRFSGRQFSNSRSEMNVSTLELGDSALYLCASSLARPGLDTDTQYFGPGTRLTVL.

The CDR3 here is CASSQDSGTGYYGYTF. In nucleotides, the CDR3 is TGCGCCAGCAGCCAAGATTCCGGGACAGGCTACTATGGCTACACCTTC. The genes are TRBV4-1 and TRBJ1-2, with 8 bases aligning to TRBD1. The trim removed 0 bases at V and 3 bases at J, leaving 6 bases unmatched. Germline CDR1 reads MGHRA; CDR2 reads YSYEKL. This CDR3 contains 16 residues.

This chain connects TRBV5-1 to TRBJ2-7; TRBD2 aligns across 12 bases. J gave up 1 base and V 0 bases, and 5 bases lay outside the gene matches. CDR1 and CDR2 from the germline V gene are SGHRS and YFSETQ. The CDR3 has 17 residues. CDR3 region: CASSLGGLAGNSYEQYF. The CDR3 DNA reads TGCGCCAGCAGCTTGGGCGGACTAGCGGGAAATTCCTACGAGCAGTACTTC.

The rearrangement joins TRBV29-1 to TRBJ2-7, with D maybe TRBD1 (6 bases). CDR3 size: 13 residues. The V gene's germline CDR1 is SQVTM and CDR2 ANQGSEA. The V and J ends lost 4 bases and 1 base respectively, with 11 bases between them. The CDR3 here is CSVAPQGSYEQYF. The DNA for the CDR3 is TGCAGCGTTGCGCCTCAGGGGTCCTACGAGCAGTACTTC.

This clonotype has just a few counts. The CDR3 loop is CSAKDSSSSYNSPLHF. The CDR3 nucleotides read TGCAGTGCCAAGGACAGCTCGAGCTCCTATAATTCACCCCTCCACTTT. The chain uses TRBV20-1 and TRBJ1-6; D possibly corresponds to TRBD1 (6 bases). Germline values: CDR1 DFQATT, CDR2 SNEGSKA (reference sequence). The CDR3 totals 16 residues. V was shortened by 6 bases and J by 0 bases, with 15 bases between the two germline ends.

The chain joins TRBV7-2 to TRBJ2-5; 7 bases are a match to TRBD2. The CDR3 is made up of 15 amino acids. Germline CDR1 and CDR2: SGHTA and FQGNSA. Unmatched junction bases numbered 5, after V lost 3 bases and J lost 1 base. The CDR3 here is CASSFQRGPQETQYF. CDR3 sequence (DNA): TGTGCCAGCAGCTTCCAGCGGGGACCCCAAGAGACCCAGTACTTC.

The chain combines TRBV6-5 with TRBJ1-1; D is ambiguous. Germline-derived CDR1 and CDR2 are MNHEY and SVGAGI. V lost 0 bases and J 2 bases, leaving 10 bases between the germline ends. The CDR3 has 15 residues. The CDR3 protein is CASSYSNVVNTEAFF. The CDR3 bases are TGTGCCAGCAGTTACTCTAACGTAGTCAACACTGAAGCTTTCTTT.

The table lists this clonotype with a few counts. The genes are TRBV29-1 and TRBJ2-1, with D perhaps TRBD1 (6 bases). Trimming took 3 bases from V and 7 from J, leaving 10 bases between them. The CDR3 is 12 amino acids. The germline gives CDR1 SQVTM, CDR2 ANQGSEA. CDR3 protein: CSVEAQGNEQFF. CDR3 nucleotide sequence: TGCAGCGTTGAGGCACAGGGTAATGAGCAGTTCTTC.

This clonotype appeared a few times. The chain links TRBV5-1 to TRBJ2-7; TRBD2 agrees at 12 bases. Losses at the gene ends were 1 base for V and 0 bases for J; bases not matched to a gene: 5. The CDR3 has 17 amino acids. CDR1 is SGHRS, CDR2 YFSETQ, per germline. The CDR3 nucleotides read TGCGCCAGCAGCTTGTGGGCTAGCGGGAGGGCCTCCTACGAGCAGTACTTC. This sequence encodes CASSLWASGRASYEQYF.

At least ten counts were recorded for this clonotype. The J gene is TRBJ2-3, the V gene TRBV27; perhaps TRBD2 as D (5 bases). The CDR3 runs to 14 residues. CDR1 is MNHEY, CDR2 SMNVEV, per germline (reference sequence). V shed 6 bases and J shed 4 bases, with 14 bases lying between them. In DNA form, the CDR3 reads TGTGCCAGCAGGGAGCCGCAGAGGGCAGATACGCAGTATTTT. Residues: CASREPQRADTQYF.

The CDR3 region is CASSVSDAGGSYEQYF. The CDR3 bases are TGTGCCAGCAGCGTCTCGGATGCGGGAGGGTCCTACGAGCAGTACTTC. V usage is TRBV5-5 and J usage is TRBJ2-7; 9 bases map to TRBD2. The CDR3 consists of 16 residues. Per germline, CDR1 SGHKS and CDR2 YYEKEE (reference sequence). The V segment lost 4 bases and the J segment 1 base; nucleotides outside the gene matches: 9.

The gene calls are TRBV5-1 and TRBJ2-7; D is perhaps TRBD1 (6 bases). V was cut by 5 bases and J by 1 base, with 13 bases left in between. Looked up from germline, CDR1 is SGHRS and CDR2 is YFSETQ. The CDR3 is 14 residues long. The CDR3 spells CASSFRGRSYEQYV. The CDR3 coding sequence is TGCGCCAGCAGTTTCAGGGGTAGGTCCTACGAGCAGTACGTC.

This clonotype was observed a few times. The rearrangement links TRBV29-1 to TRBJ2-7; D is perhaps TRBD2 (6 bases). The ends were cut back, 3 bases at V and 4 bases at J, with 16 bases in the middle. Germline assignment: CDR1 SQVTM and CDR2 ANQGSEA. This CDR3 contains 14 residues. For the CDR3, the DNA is TGCAGCGTTGAGTTCCGCCGGGAGCCATACGAGCAGTACTTC. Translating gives CSVEFRREPYEQYF.

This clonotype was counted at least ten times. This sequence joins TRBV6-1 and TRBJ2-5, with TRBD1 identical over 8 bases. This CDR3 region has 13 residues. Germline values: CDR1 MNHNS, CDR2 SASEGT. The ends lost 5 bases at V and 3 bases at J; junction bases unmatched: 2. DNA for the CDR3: TGTGCCAGCAGTCGGGACAGGAAAGAGACCCAGTACTTC. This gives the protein CASSRDRKETQYF.

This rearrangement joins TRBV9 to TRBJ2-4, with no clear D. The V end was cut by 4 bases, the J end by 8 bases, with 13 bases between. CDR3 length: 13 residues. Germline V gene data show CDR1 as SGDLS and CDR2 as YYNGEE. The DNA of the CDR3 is TGTGCCAGCAGCCCCCCTGTGGCCGACATTCAGTACTTC. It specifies CASSPPVADIQYF.

The CDR3 DNA sequence: TGTGCCAGCAGCTCTCCCGGGACTAGCGGGAGTGATGAGCAGTTCTTC. It is translated as CASSSPGTSGSDEQFF. The chain couples TRBV5-5 to TRBJ2-1; 14 nucleotides agree with TRBD2. Germline V gene data show CDR1 as SGHKS and CDR2 as YYEKEE (reference sequence). The CDR3 totals 16 residues. The ends lost 3 bases at V and 8 bases at J; junction bases unmatched: 7.

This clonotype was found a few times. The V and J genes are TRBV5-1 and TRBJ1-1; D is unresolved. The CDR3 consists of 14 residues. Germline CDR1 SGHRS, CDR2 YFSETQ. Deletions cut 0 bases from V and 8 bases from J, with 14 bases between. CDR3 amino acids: CASSLAGSPNEAFF. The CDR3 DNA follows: TGCGCCAGCAGCTTGGCCGGGAGTCCGAACGAAGCTTTCTTT.

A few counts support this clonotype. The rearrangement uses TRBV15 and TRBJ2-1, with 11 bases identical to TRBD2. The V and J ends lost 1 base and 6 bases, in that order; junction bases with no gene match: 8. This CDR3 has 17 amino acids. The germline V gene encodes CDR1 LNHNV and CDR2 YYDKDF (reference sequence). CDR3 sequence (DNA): TGTGCCACCAGCAGAGCTAGCGGGAGGACTCGTCGCAATGAGCAGTTCTTC. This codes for CATSRASGRTRRNEQFF.

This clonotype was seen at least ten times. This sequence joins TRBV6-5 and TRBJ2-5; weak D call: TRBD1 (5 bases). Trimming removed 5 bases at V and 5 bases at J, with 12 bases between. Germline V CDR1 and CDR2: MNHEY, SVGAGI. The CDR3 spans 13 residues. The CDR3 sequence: CASSTTGTETQYF. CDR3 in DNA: TGTGCCAGCAGTACTACAGGAACCGAGACCCAGTACTTC.

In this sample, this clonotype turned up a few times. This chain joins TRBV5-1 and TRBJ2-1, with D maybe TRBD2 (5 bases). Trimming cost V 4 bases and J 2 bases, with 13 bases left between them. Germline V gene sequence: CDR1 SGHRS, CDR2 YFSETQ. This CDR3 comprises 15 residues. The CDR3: CASSPAENPYNEQFF. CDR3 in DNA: TGCGCCAGCAGCCCAGCGGAAAATCCCTACAATGAGCAGTTCTTC.

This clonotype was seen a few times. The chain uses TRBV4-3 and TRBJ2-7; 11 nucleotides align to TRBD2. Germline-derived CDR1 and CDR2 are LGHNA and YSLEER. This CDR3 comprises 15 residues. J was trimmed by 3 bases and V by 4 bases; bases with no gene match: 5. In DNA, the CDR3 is TGCGCCAGCAGCCCGGGACTAGCGGAACTCTACGAGCAGTACTTC. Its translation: CASSPGLAELYEQYF.

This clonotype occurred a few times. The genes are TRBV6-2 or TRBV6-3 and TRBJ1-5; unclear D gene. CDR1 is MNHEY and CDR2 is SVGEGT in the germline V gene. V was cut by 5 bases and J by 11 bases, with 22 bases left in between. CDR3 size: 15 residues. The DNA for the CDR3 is TGTGCCAGCAGTAGAGAGACGGGCCTGAGGTCGGCCCAGCATTTT. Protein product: CASSRETGLRSAQHF.

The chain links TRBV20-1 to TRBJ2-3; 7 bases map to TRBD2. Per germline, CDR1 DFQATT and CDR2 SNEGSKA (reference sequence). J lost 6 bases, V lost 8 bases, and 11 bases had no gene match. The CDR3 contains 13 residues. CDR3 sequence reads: CSSAVTSADTQYF. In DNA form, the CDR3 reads TGCAGTAGTGCCGTCACTAGCGCGGATACGCAGTATTTT.

CDR3 amino acids: CASSPFAPERSSTDTQYF. Written as DNA, the CDR3 is TGTGCCAGCTCACCGTTCGCACCGGAGCGGTCTAGCACAGATACGCAGTATTTT. V and J are TRBV18 and TRBJ2-3, with D perhaps TRBD2 (5 bases). Trimming removed 3 bases from V and 0 bases from J, with 19 bases in between. The CDR3 length is 18 residues. Looked up from germline, CDR1 is KGHSH and CDR2 is LQKENI.

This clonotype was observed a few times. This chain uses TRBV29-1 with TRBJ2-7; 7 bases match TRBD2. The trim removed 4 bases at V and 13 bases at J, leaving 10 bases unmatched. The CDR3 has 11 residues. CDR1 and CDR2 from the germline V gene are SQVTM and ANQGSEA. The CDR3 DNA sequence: TGCAGCGTTGGTAGGGAGGGCGTCACCTACTTC. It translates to CSVGREGVTYF.

The CDR3 spells CASSSRTSGGGTGELFF. The CDR3 DNA reads as TGTGCCAGCAGCTCCCGGACTAGCGGGGGGGGAACCGGGGAGCTGTTTTTT. The chain couples TRBV7-8 to TRBJ2-2; TRBD2 aligns across 15 bases. This CDR3 comprises 17 residues. Germline V lookup: CDR1 SGHVS, CDR2 FQNEAQ. The V gene end was trimmed by 4 bases and the J gene end by 5 bases; junction bases not matched to a gene: 5.